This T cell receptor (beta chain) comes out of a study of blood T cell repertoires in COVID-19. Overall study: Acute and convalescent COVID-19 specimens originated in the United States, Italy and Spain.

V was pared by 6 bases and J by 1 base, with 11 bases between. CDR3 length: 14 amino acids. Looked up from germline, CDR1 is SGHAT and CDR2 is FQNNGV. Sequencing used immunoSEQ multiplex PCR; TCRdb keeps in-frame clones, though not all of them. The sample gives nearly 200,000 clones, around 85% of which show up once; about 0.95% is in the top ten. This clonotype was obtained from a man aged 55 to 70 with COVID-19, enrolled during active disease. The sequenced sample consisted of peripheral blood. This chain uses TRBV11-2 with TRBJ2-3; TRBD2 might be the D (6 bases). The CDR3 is CASRGGARTDTQYF. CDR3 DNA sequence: TGTGCCAGCAGGGGGGGAGCCCGCACAGATACGCAGTATTTT.